This T cell receptor (beta chain) was observed in a study of blood T cell repertoires in COVID-19. Looking at the study overall: T cells, B-cell-depleted T cells, or PBMCs supplied cDNA or gDNA.

The CDR3 extends over 16 amino acids. CDR1 is SGHRS and CDR2 is YFSETQ in the germline V gene. With 0 bases clipped from V and 0 bases from J, the junction kept 2 bases outside the gene matches. Authors' methods: How many nucleated cells were present was estimated from reference gene primer amplification. Profiled with immunoSEQ multiplex PCR; TCRdb holds only in-frame clones, not every one. D and trimming were read from the DNA, whereas the V and J calls and clone size are those reported in that table. Of under 300,000 clones in the sample, less than 85% are singletons; the top ten hold more than 1.4%. Followed longitudinally, the Seattle patients had been enrolled during active infection.

The rearrangement uses TRBV5-1 and TRBJ2-7; 11 bases fit TRBD2. This clonotype originated in a human donor with COVID-19, enrolled during active disease. The donor label of this sample is uncertain. Sequences were obtained from peripheral blood. The CDR3 loop reads CASSLGLAGPSYEQYF. In DNA, the CDR3 is TGCGCCAGCAGCTTGGGACTAGCGGGGCCCTCCTACGAGCAGTACTTC. The complete variable domain, with remaining parts taken from reference TRBV5-1 and TRBJ2-7, reads KAGVTQTPRYLIKTRGQQVTLSCSPISGHRSVSWYQQTPGQGLQFLFEYFSETQRNKGNFPGRFSGRQFSNSRSEMNVSTLELGDSALYLCASSLGLAGPSYEQYFGPGTRLTVT.